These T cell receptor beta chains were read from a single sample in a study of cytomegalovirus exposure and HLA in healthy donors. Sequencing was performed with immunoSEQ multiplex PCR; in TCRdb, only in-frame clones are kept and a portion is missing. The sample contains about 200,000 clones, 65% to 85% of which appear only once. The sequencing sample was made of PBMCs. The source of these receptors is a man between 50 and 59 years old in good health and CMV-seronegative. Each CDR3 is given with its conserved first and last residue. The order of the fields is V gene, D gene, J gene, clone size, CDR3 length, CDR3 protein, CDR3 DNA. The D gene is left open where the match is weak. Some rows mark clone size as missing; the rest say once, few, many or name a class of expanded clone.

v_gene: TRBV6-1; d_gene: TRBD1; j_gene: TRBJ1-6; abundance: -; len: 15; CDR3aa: CASSDGTGGFSPLHF; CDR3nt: TGTGCCAGCAGTGATGGGACAGGGGGATTTTCACCCCTCCACTTT
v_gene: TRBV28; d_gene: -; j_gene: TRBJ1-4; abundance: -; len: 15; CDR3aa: CASSSFGISVEKLFF; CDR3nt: TGTGCCAGCAGCTCCTTTGGTATCAGCGTAGAAAAACTGTTTTTT
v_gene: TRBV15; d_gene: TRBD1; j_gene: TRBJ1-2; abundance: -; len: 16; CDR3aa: CATSRKVGQGNYGYTF; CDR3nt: TGTGCCACCAGCAGAAAGGTGGGACAGGGAAACTATGGCTACACCTTC
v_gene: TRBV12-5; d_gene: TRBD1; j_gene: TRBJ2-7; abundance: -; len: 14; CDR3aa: CASGGQGPYYEQYF; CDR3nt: TGTGCTAGTGGGGGACAGGGCCCCTACTACGAGCAGTACTTC
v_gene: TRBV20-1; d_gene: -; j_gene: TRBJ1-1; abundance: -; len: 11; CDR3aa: CSAYEQTEAFF; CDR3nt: TGCAGTGCTTACGAACAAACTGAAGCTTTCTTT
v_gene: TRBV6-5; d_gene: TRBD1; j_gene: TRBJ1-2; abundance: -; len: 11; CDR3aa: CASSEGGGYTF; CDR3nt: TGTGCCAGCAGTGAAGGGGGCGGCTACACCTTC
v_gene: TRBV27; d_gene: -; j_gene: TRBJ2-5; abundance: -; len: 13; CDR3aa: CASSSTYQETQYF; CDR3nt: TGTGCCAGCAGTTCCACTTACCAAGAGACCCAGTACTTC
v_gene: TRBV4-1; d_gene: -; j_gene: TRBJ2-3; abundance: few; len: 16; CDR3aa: CASSHPEDKSTDTQYF; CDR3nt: TGCGCCAGCAGCCATCCTGAAGACAAAAGCACAGATACGCAGTATTTT
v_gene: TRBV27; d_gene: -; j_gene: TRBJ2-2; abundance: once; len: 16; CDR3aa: CASSTLSRSNTGELFF; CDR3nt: TGTGCCAGCAGTACCCTTTCAAGGAGTAACACCGGGGAGCTGTTTTTT
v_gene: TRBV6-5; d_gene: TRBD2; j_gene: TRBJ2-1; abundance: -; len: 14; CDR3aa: CASSSVAGRNEQFF; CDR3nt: TGTGCCAGCAGTTCGGTAGCGGGCAGGAATGAGCAGTTCTTC
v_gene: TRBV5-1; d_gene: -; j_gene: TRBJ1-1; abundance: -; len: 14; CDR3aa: CASSLTSLNTEAFF; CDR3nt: TGCGCCAGCAGCCTGACAAGTCTGAACACTGAAGCTTTCTTT
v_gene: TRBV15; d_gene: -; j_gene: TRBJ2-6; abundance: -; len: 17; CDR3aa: CATSRQASNSGANVLTF; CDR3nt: TGTGCCACCAGTAGACAGGCGTCCAACTCTGGGGCCAACGTCCTGACTTTC
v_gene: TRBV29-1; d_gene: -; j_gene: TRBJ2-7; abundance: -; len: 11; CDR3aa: CSVRTGTEQYF; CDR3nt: TGCAGCGTGAGAACAGGGACCGAGCAGTACTTC
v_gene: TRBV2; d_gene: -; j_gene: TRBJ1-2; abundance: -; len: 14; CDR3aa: CASSETGGIYGYTF; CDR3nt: TGTGCCAGCAGTGAAACGGGGGGCATCTATGGCTACACCTTC
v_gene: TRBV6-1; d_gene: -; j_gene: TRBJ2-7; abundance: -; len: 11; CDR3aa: CASSERGEQYF; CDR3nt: TGTGCCAGCAGTGAAAGAGGCGAGCAGTACTTC
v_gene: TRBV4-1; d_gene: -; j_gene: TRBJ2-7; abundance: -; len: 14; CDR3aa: CASSRSMSSYEQYF; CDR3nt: TGCGCCAGCAGCCGTAGTATGAGCTCCTACGAGCAGTACTTC
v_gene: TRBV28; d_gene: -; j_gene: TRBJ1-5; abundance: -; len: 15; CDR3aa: CASANTGLSNQPQHF; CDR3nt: TGTGCCAGCGCTAATACGGGACTGAGCAATCAGCCCCAGCATTTT
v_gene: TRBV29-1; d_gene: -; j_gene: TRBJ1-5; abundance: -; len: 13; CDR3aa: CSGLVEPGQPQHF; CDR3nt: TGCAGCGGGCTGGTGGAGCCGGGTCAGCCCCAGCATTTT
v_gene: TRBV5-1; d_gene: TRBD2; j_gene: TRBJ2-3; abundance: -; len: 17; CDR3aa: CASSLGTSGVSTDTQYF; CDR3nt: TGCGCCAGCAGCTTGGGGACTAGCGGAGTGAGCACAGATACGCAGTATTTT
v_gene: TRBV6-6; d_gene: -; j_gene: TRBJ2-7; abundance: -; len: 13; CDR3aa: CASRRARGYEQYF; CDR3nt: TGTGCCAGCAGGAGGGCCCGGGGATACGAGCAGTACTTC
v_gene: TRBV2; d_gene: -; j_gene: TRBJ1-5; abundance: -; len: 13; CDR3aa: CASSAPLGQPQHF; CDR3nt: TGTGCCAGCAGTGCGCCGTTGGGCCAGCCCCAGCATTTT
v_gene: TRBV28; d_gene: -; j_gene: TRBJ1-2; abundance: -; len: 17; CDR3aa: CASSFYGRAWDKERYTF; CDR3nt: TGTGCCAGCAGTTTTTATGGGCGTGCTTGGGACAAGGAACGCTACACCTTC
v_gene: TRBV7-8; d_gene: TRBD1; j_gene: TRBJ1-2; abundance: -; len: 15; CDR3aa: CASSLEGTGNYGYTF; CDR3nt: TGTGCCAGCAGCCTAGAGGGGACAGGGAACTATGGCTACACCTTC
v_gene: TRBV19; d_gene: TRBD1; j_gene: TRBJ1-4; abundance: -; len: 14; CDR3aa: CASRHRGRAEKLFF; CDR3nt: TGTGCCAGTAGACACAGGGGAAGGGCGGAAAAACTGTTTTTT
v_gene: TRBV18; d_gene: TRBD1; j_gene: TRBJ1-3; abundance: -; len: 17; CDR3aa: CASSPWGQGASGNTIYF; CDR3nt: TGTGCCAGCTCACCATGGGGACAGGGGGCTTCTGGAAACACCATATATTTT
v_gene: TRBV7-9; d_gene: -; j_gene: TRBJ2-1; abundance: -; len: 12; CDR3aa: CASSAIGGEQFF; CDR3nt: TGTGCCAGCAGCGCAATAGGGGGTGAGCAGTTCTTC
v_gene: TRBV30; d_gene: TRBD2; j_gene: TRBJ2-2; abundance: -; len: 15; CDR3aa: CAWSGVAGAAGELFF; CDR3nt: TGTGCCTGGAGTGGGGTAGCGGGAGCTGCCGGGGAGCTGTTTTTT
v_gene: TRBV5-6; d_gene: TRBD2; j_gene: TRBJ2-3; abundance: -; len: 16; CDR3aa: CASSSVAGGPADTQYF; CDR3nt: TGTGCCAGCAGCTCCGTAGCGGGAGGGCCAGCAGATACGCAGTATTTT
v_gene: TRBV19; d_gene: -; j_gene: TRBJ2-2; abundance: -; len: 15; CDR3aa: CASTEPAGGTGELFF; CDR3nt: TGTGCCAGTACCGAGCCGGCGGGCGGGACCGGGGAGCTGTTTTTT
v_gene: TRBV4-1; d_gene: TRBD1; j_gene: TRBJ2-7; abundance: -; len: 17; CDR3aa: CASSLRVSDRGVYEQYF; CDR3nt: TGCGCCAGCAGCTTACGAGTCTCGGACAGGGGGGTCTACGAGCAGTACTTC
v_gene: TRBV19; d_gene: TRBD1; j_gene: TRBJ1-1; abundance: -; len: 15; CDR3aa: CASSPWTGVGTEAFF; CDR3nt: TGTGCCAGTAGTCCCTGGACAGGGGTGGGCACTGAAGCTTTCTTT
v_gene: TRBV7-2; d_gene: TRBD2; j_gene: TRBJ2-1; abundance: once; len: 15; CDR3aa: CASSKTSGQGNEQFF; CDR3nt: TGTGCCAGCAGCAAGACTAGCGGTCAAGGTAATGAGCAGTTCTTC
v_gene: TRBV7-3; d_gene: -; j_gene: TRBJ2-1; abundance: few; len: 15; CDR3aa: CASSFGGAGYNEQFF; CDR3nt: TGTGCCAGCAGCTTTGGTGGGGCAGGTTACAATGAGCAGTTCTTC
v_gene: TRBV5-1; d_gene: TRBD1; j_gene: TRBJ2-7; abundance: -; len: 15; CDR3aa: CASSSGTGSSYEQYF; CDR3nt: TGCGCCAGCAGCTCAGGGACAGGTAGCTCCTACGAGCAGTACTTC
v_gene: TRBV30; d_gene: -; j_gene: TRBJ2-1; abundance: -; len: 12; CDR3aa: CAWSVWLNEQFF; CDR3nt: TGTGCCTGGAGTGTTTGGCTCAATGAGCAGTTCTTC
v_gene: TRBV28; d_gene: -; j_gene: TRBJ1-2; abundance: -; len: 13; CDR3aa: CASSFGGPYGYTF; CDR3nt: TGTGCCAGCAGTTTCGGGGGACCCTATGGCTACACCTTC
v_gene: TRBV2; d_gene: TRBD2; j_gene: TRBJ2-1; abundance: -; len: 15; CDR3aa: CASRRLAGRYNEQFF; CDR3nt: TGTGCCAGCAGGAGACTAGCGGGACGCTACAATGAGCAGTTCTTC
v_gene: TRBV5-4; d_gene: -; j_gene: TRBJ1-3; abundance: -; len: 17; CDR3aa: CASSLAQAGPSGNTIYF; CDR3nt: TGTGCCAGCAGCTTGGCTCAGGCAGGTCCCTCTGGAAACACCATATATTTT
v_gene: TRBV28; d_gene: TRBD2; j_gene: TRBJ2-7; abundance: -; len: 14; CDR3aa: CASSLGRVAYEQYF; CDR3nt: TGTGCCAGCAGTTTGGGGAGGGTAGCGTACGAGCAGTACTTC
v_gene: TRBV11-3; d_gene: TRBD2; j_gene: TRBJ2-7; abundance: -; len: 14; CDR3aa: CASSPEGGKYEQYF; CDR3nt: TGTGCCAGCAGCCCGGAGGGAGGGAAATACGAGCAGTACTTC
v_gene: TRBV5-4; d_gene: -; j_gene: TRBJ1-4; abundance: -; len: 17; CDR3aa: CASSLLGVRQTPGKLFF; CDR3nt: TGTGCCAGCAGCTTGTTAGGGGTACGCCAGACACCTGGAAAACTGTTTTTT
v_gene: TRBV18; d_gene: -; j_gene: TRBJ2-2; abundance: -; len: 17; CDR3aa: CASSPTVGMANTGELFF; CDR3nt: TGTGCCAGCTCACCAACAGTGGGTATGGCGAACACCGGGGAGTTGTTTTTT
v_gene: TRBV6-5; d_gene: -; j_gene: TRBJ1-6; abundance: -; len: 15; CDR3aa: CASKRTERGNSPLHF; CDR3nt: TGTGCCAGCAAACGGACAGAGAGAGGGAATTCACCCCTCCACTTT
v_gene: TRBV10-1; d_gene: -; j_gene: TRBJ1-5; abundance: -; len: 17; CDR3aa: CASSESPDSLSNQPQHF; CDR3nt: TGCGCCAGCAGTGAGTCCCCAGACAGCCTTAGCAATCAGCCCCAGCATTTT
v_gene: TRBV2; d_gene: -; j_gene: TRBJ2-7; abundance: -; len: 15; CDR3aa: CASSAGRGAAYEQYF; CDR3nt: TGTGCCAGCAGTGCCGGTCGGGGGGCGGCCTACGAGCAGTACTTC
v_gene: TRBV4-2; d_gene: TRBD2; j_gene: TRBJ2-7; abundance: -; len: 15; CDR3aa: CASSQRLAGEDEQYF; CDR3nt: TGTGCCAGCAGCCAACGACTAGCGGGAGAGGACGAGCAGTACTTC
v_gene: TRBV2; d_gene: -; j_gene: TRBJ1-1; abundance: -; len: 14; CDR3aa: CASSPQRANTEAFF; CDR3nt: TGTGCCAGCAGCCCCCAGCGGGCGAACACTGAAGCTTTCTTT
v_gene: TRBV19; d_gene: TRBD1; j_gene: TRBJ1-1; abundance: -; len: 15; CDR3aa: CASSGRQGLNTEAFF; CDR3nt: TGTGCCAGTAGTGGGAGACAGGGGCTGAACACTGAAGCTTTCTTT
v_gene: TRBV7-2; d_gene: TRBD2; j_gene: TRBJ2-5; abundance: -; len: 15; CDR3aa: CASSLPLAGVETQYF; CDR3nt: TGTGCCAGCAGCTTACCGCTAGCGGGAGTAGAGACCCAGTACTTC
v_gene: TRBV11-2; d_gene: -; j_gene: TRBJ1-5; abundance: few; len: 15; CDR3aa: CASSPGISINQPQHF; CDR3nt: TGTGCCAGCAGCCCCGGGATCTCAATCAATCAGCCCCAGCATTTT
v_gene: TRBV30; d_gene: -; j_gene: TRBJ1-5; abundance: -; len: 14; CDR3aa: CAWSTGNSNQPQHF; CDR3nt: TGTGCCTGGAGTACAGGGAATAGCAATCAGCCCCAGCATTTT
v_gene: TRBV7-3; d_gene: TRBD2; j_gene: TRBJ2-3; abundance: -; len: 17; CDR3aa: CASSSQRLAGVPDTQYF; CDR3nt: TGTGCCAGCAGCTCCCAACGACTAGCGGGAGTACCAGATACGCAGTATTTT
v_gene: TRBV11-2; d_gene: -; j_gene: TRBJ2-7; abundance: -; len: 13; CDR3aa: CASSIGVNYEQYF; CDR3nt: TGTGCCAGCAGCATCGGAGTTAACTACGAGCAGTACTTC
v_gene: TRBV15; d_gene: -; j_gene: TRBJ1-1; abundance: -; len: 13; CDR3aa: CATSAQTDTEAFF; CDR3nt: TGTGCCACCAGCGCCCAGACAGACACTGAAGCTTTCTTT
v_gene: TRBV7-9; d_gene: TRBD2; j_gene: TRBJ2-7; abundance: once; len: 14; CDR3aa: CASSLNPSGYEQYF; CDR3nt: TGTGCCAGCAGCTTAAACCCTAGCGGCTACGAGCAGTACTTC
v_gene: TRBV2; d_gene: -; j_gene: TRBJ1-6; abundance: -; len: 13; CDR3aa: CASSFRTASPLHF; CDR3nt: TGTGCCAGCAGTTTCAGGACAGCTTCACCCCTCCACTTT
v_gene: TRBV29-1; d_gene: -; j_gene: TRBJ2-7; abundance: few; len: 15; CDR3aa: CSVLNFEEPEREQYF; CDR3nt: TGCAGCGTCCTCAACTTTGAAGAGCCCGAGAGGGAGCAGTACTTC
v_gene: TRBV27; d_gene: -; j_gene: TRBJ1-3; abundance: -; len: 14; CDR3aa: CASSTQGARDTIYF; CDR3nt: TGTGCCAGCAGTACGCAGGGCGCGCGAGACACCATATATTTT